This entry features one T cell receptor (beta chain) sequence. In the original workflow: Using reference gene primer amplification, nucleated cell counts were estimated. Sequencing was performed with immunoSEQ multiplex PCR; in TCRdb, only in-frame clones are kept and a portion is missing. That table gives V, J and clone size, and the DNA gave D and trimming. The sample carries roughly 180,000 clones, 82% recorded once. This sample stems from a study of blood T cell repertoires in COVID-19. Study-level background: The study drew acute and convalescent COVID-19 samples from the United States, Italy and Spain.

Germline values: CDR1 SGHTA, CDR2 FQGTGA. This CDR3 has 17 residues. Trimming removed 0 bases from V and 5 bases from J, with 14 bases in between. J is TRBJ1-6 and V is TRBV7-3, with D unresolved. The clonotype comes from a man in his 60s who had recovered from COVID-19. Sequencing was carried out using PBMCs or T cells enriched from blood (not recorded which). CDR3 DNA: TGTGCCAGCAGCTTAACGAGGTGGGGAGACGATAATTCACCCCTCCACTTT. Translating gives CASSLTRWGDDNSPLHF.